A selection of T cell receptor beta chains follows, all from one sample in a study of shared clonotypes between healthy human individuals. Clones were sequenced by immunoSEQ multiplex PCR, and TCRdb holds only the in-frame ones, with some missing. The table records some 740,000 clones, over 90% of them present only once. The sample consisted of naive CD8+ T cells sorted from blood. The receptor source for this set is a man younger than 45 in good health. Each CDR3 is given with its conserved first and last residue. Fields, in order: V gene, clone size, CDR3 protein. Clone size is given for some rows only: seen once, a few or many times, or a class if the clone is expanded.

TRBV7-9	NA	CASSLLGSGYTF
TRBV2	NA	CASSEGQGAGKLFF
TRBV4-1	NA	CASSQERGGATSGRIESDTQYF
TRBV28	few	CASSPIWGRYEAFF
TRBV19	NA	CASSPRDGIQPQHF
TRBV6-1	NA	CASSVLAGAYEQYF
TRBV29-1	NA	CSVDGAGGEDEQYF
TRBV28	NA	CASSLFRETYEQYF
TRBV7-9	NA	CASSLAGSGQDYEQYF
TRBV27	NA	CASSLQGFTEAFF
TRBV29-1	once	CSVELFGDQETQYF
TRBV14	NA	CASSPRRRLAGVSTYEQYF
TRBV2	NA	CASCPGPDYGYTF
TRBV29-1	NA	CSVEGARDSMDTQYF
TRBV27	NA	CASSSGLHRSQYF
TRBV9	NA	CASSGSYEQFF
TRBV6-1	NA	CASSETSGNNYEQYF